Listed below are T cell receptor beta chains from one sample, sequenced in a study of blood T cells in healthy people across ages. TCRdb called the 5' RACE reads again in MiXCR, with one record for every CDR3 protein. Among nearly 1 million distinct CDR3 sequences listed, roughly half were seen once. Sequencing was performed on blood. Receptors were obtained from a woman in her fifties or sixties in good health. CDR3s include the opening cysteine and the closing phenylalanine or tryptophan. Each record gives: V gene, J gene, CDR3 protein.

V: TRBV4-2
J: TRBJ2-3
CDR3: CASRPRVASGGTDTQYF

V: TRBV10-3
J: TRBJ2-7
CDR3: CAISGPLLTYEQYF

V: TRBV12-3/TRBV12-4
J: TRBJ2-7
CDR3: CASSLSGGLYEQYF

V: TRBV29-1
J: TRBJ2-3
CDR3: CGVKSGLGTDTQYF

V: TRBV4-1
J: TRBJ2-7
CDR3: CASSPPGRLYEQYF

V: TRBV7-2
J: TRBJ1-1
CDR3: CASRSQTLRVVSTEAFF

V: TRBV3-1
J: TRBJ2-3
CDR3: CASSQGRVTDTQYF

V: TRBV5-5
J: TRBJ2-7
CDR3: CASSLGPWAYEQYF

V: TRBV12-3/TRBV12-4
J: TRBJ2-1
CDR3: CASFPLGSWEQFF

V: TRBV14
J: TRBJ2-7
CDR3: CASSQKGLGLQYF

V: TRBV11-2
J: TRBJ2-5
CDR3: CASSPLTGTPWTRYF

V: TRBV3-1
J: TRBJ2-7
CDR3: CASTSGLAGTYEQYF

V: TRBV10-3
J: TRBJ1-6
CDR3: CAISESFGGSPLHF

V: TRBV12-3/TRBV12-4
J: TRBJ1-4
CDR3: CARSWGVGGEKLFF

V: TRBV9
J: TRBJ2-5
CDR3: CASSVAGTLAANEQYF

V: TRBV7-9
J: TRBJ2-3
CDR3: CASLRISSTDTQYF

V: TRBV27
J: TRBJ2-7
CDR3: CASGRTGAYEQYF

V: TRBV29-1
J: TRBJ1-5
CDR3: CSVGNRDNQPQHF

V: TRBV5-1
J: TRBJ2-3
CDR3: CASSPTTDTQYF

V: TRBV5-1
J: TRBJ2-1
CDR3: CASSQRSGTSEQFF

V: TRBV21-1
J: TRBJ2-5
CDR3: CASSTSRGRDSPKVLQETQYF

V: TRBV5-6
J: TRBJ2-4
CDR3: CASSLYRADKNIQYF

V: TRBV7-2
J: TRBJ2-3
CDR3: CASSWRGDDTQYF